This T cell receptor (beta chain) was sequenced during a study of Graves' ophthalmopathy and Graves' hyperthyroidism. V was clipped by 2 bases and J by 11 bases, with 19 bases between them. Germline V lookup: CDR1 SGHTA, CDR2 FQGNSA. This CDR3 is built from 15 residues. Using RNA transcripts, the TCR beta CDR3 regions were amplified. The authors performed first-round RT-PCR with HTBI primers and then a second-round multiplex PCR. TCRdb fed the multiplex PCR reads into MiXCR, producing one record per CDR3 protein. Seen here are approximately 640,000 distinct CDR3 sequences, under 50% observed once, and the top ten hold roughly 3.5%.

The V and J genes are TRBV7-2 and TRBJ1-5; maybe TRBD1 (5 bases). Material for sequencing was peripheral blood. This TCR was recovered from an adult man with Graves' ophthalmopathy. The DNA for the CDR3 is TGTGCCAGCAGCTTAACGGGACTAGCGGTGGAGACCCAGCATTTT. It codes for CASSLTGLAVETQHF.